The 26 T cell receptor beta chains given below trace back to one sample, sequenced in a study of cytomegalovirus exposure and HLA in healthy donors. The PCR had 60 Vbeta and 13 Jbeta primers. Sequencing was performed with immunoSEQ multiplex PCR; in TCRdb, only in-frame clones are kept and a portion is missing. Among approximately 220,000 clones, approximately 80% were seen once, and the ten largest hold 15%. Sequenced: PBMCs. Every receptor here comes from a man in his forties in good health and CMV-seronegative.

The chain has TRBV29-1 and TRBJ2-3, with 9 nucleotides matching TRBD2. The junction had 17 bases not matched to a gene; V was cut back by 7 bases and J by 6 bases. This CDR3 spans 16 amino acids. Germline V gene sequence: CDR1 SQVTM, CDR2 ANQGSEA. CDR3 in DNA: TGCAGCGCCAGAGGGGGGACTAGCAATCCTCCGGATACGCAGTATTTT. It codes for CSARGGTSNPPDTQYF.

J is TRBJ1-5 and V is TRBV27; a possible D gene is TRBD1 (5 bases). CDR3 length: 14 amino acids. CDR1 is MNHEY, CDR2 SMNVEV, per germline (reference sequence). V lost 4 bases, J lost 4 bases, and 11 bases lay in between. The CDR3 here is CASSWGTSNQPQHF. The CDR3 DNA sequence: TGTGCCAGCAGTTGGGGGACTTCTAATCAGCCCCAGCATTTT.

The chain employs TRBV5-1 and TRBJ1-5; 7 nucleotides align to TRBD1. J gave up 0 bases and V 4 bases, and 7 bases lay outside the gene matches. CDR3 length: 16 residues. CDR1 is SGHRS, CDR2 YFSETQ, per germline. The DNA for the CDR3 is TGCGCCAGCAGCCCTGCGGGACAGTTTAGCAATCAGCCCCAGCATTTT. Protein product: CASSPAGQFSNQPQHF.

This clone has only a few counts. This rearrangement joins TRBV6-6 to TRBJ2-1; 8 bases align to TRBD2. This CDR3 is built from 13 residues. Trimming cost V 8 bases and J 9 bases; bases outside gene matches: 9. Germline values: CDR1 MNHNY, CDR2 SVGAGI (reference sequence). The CDR3 DNA follows: TGTGCCAGCCGAGCGGGGGAGGTACGTGAGCAGTTCTTC. This codes for CASRAGEVREQFF.

V is TRBV2 and J is TRBJ2-3; tentative D call: TRBD1 (5 bases). This CDR3 is built from 15 residues. Germline CDR1 SNHLY, CDR2 FYNNEI. V lost 6 bases to trimming and J lost 6 bases, with 19 bases between them. This CDR3 reads CASRGRGWARDTQYF. The CDR3 region has the DNA TGTGCCAGCAGAGGTAGGGGATGGGCGAGGGATACGCAGTATTTT.

The genes are TRBV7-2 and TRBJ1-1, with D perhaps TRBD1 (6 bases). This CDR3 has 16 amino acids. The V gene lost 1 base and the J gene lost 1 base, with 13 bases spanning the gap. In germline, CDR1 is SGHTA, CDR2 FQGNSA. For the CDR3, the DNA is TGTGCCAGCAGCTTAGTCCGGACAGCCAAGAACACTGAAGCTTTCTTT. Translation gives CASSLVRTAKNTEAFF.

The rearrangement links TRBV9 to TRBJ2-3; TRBD1 is a possible D gene (6 bases). Trimming pared 0 bases from V and 0 bases from J, leaving 8 bases between. In germline, CDR1 is SGDLS, CDR2 YYNGEE. This CDR3 has 15 amino acids. For the CDR3, the DNA is TGTGCCAGCAGCGTAGTTACAGGGAGCACAGATACGCAGTATTTT. It codes for CASSVVTGSTDTQYF.

This chain connects TRBV9 to TRBJ2-3; the match to TRBD2 covers 8 bases. CDR1 and CDR2 (germline): SGDLS, YYNGEE. With V trimmed by 0 bases and J by 2 bases, 2 bases remained unmatched. This CDR3 has 15 residues. The CDR3 DNA reads as TGTGCCAGCAGCGTAGACGGGAGGGTCACAGATACGCAGTATTTT. Translating gives CASSVDGRVTDTQYF.

V gene TRBV7-6 combines with J gene TRBJ1-5; no clear D. CDR3 length: 13 amino acids. Germline V CDR1 and CDR2: SGHVS, FNYEAQ. The germline V and J ends were trimmed by 4 bases and 0 bases, with 4 bases remaining between them. The CDR3 protein is CASSSFSNQPQHF. The CDR3 DNA is TGTGCCAGCAGCTCTTTTAGCAATCAGCCCCAGCATTTT.

Only a few counts were recorded for this clone. This CDR3 reads CASIIGQGSYEQYF. DNA for the CDR3: TGTGCCAGCATCATCGGACAGGGGTCCTACGAGCAGTACTTC. The chain is built from TRBV6-5 and TRBJ2-7; 9 bases align to TRBD1. This CDR3 comprises 14 residues. Germline V CDR1 and CDR2: MNHEY, SVGAGI. The V and J ends lost 7 bases and 1 base, in that order; junction bases with no gene match: 5.

This sequence joins TRBV19 and TRBJ1-4; 12 bases are shared with TRBD1. Germline CDR1 and CDR2: LNHDA and SQIVND (reference sequence). J lost 3 bases, V lost 10 bases, and 6 bases had no gene match. CDR3 length: 15 amino acids. The DNA of the CDR3 is TGTGCCACGGGGGACAGGGGGCGATCTAATGAAAAACTGTTTTTT. This sequence encodes CATGDRGRSNEKLFF.

The V and J genes are TRBV29-1 and TRBJ1-1, with 9 bases identical to TRBD1. Germline-derived CDR1 and CDR2 are SQVTM and ANQGSEA. The J segment lost 8 bases and the V segment lost 7 bases, leaving 11 bases of the junction unmatched. The CDR3 spans 13 residues. CDR3 in DNA: TGCAGCGCACTTGGGACAGGGACTAGGGAAGCTTTCTTT. Translation: CSALGTGTREAFF. Full variable domain (rest looked up from reference TRBV29-1 and TRBJ1-1): SAVISQKPSRDICQRGTSLTIQCQVDSQVTMMFWYRQQPGQSLTLIATANQGSEATYESGFVIDKFPISRPNLTFSTLTVSNMSPEDSSIYLCSALGTGTREAFFGQGTRLTVV.

J is TRBJ2-1 and V is TRBV7-2; D is ambiguous. Germline CDR1 reads SGHTA; CDR2 reads FQGNSA. V lost 3 bases, J lost 8 bases, and 8 bases lay in between. This CDR3 has 12 amino acids. The CDR3 DNA reads as TGTGCCAGCAGCTTCTACTCCCATGAGCAGTTCTTC. Amino acid sequence: CASSFYSHEQFF.

The J gene is TRBJ2-2, the V gene TRBV11-2; a weak D match, TRBD2 (7 bases). Looked up from germline, CDR1 is SGHAT and CDR2 is FQNNGV. The CDR3 has 16 residues. The V and J ends lost 1 base and 1 base respectively, with 10 bases between them. The CDR3 sequence: CASSLGGGRNTGELFF. CDR3 coding DNA: TGTGCCAGCAGCTTAGGGGGGGGGCGGAACACCGGGGAGCTGTTTTTT.

V gene TRBV7-9 combines with J gene TRBJ2-5; D may be TRBD2 (5 bases). With 3 bases removed from V and 7 bases from J, the gap between germline ends came to 9 bases. The CDR3 runs to 12 residues. CDR1 is SEHNR, CDR2 FQNEAQ, per germline (reference sequence). Here the CDR3 reads CASSFREGTQYF. The CDR3, as DNA: TGTGCCAGCAGCTTCCGTGAGGGGACCCAGTACTTC. The full variable domain, with the rest looked up from reference TRBV7-9 and TRBJ2-5, is DTGVSQNPRHKITKRGQNVTFRCDPISEHNRLYWYRQTLGQGPEFLTYFQNEAQLEKSRLLSDRFSAERPKGSFSTLEIQRTEQGDSAMYLCASSFREGTQYFGPGTRLLVL.

This chain links TRBV5-1 with TRBJ2-1; 9 bases match TRBD1. Germline V gene sequence: CDR1 SGHRS, CDR2 YFSETQ. Trimming cost V 4 bases and J 3 bases; bases outside gene matches: 5. The CDR3 runs 15 residues. The CDR3 DNA follows: TGCGCCAGCAGCCCGGGACAGGGCGGCTACAATGAGCAGTTCTTC. Residues: CASSPGQGGYNEQFF.

The chain employs TRBV12-5 and TRBJ2-3; TRBD2 might be the D (5 bases). The CDR3 extends over 16 amino acids. V lost 0 bases to trimming and J lost 3 bases, with 13 bases between them. Germline-derived CDR1 and CDR2 are LGHNT and FRNRAP. In nucleotides, the CDR3 is TGTGCTAGTGGTTTGGTACTAGGCAGATTGACAGATACGCAGTATTTT. Its translation is CASGLVLGRLTDTQYF.

This clone was picked up a small number of times. The chain couples TRBV27 to TRBJ2-3; D ambiguous. Germline V lookup: CDR1 MNHEY, CDR2 SMNVEV (reference sequence). CDR3 size: 11 residues. V was pared by 7 bases and J by 3 bases, with 5 bases between. In DNA form, the CDR3 reads TGTGCCAGCACCTCGACAGATACGCAGTATTTT. Amino acids: CASTSTDTQYF.

The chain is built from TRBV7-2 and TRBJ2-5, with D uncertain. The germline gives CDR1 SGHTA, CDR2 FQGNSA. V was trimmed by 4 bases and J by 1 base, leaving 10 bases between them. The CDR3 has 14 residues. The CDR3 bases are TGTGCCAGCAGCTCAAGGAGATCCCAAGAGACCCAGTACTTC. Residues: CASSSRRSQETQYF.

The rearrangement links TRBV6-1 to TRBJ2-1; maybe TRBD1 (6 bases). The ends were cut back, 8 bases at V and 6 bases at J, with 20 bases in the middle. CDR3 length: 15 residues. Germline assignment: CDR1 MNHNS and CDR2 SASEGT. This chain's CDR3 is CASDSGASAINEQFF. The CDR3 nucleotides read TGTGCCAGCGATTCAGGGGCATCGGCCATCAATGAGCAGTTCTTC.

The chain links TRBV6-5 to TRBJ1-1, with D perhaps matching TRBD1 (6 bases). This CDR3 contains 13 residues. Looked up from germline, CDR1 is MNHEY and CDR2 is SVGAGI. V lost 6 bases and J lost 7, with 15 bases in between. This chain's CDR3 is CASSLGQGSEAFF. DNA of the CDR3: TGTGCCAGCAGCCTGGGGCAGGGGAGTGAAGCTTTCTTT.

The CDR3 here is CASRIMDRELHHSGNTIYF. For the CDR3, the DNA is TGTGCCAGCAGGATAATGGACAGGGAACTCCACCACTCTGGAAACACCATATATTTT. The chain links TRBV7-9 to TRBJ1-3; 8 bases match TRBD1. Per germline, CDR1 SEHNR and CDR2 FQNEAQ (reference sequence). The CDR3 sequence is 19 residues long. V lost 6 bases to trimming and J lost 0 bases; unmatched junction nucleotides: 16.

The chain recombines TRBV28 with TRBJ2-7; 7 nucleotides agree with TRBD2. Looked up from germline, CDR1 is MDHEN and CDR2 is SYDVKM. V was pared by 5 bases and J by 3 bases, with 13 bases of the junction left unmatched. This CDR3 region has 16 residues. The CDR3 coding sequence is TGTGCCAGCAGTCCTTCCCCGGGTAGCGGGTTCTACGAGCAGTACTTC. It yields the protein CASSPSPGSGFYEQYF. Complete variable domain (other parts from reference TRBV28 and TRBJ2-7): DVKVTQSSRYLVKRTGEKVFLECVQDMDHENMFWYRQDPGLGLRLIYFSYDVKMKEKGDIPEGYSVSREKKERFSLILESASTNQTSMYLCASSPSPGSGFYEQYFGPGTRLTVT.

The rearrangement links TRBV19 to TRBJ2-3, with 9 bases that match TRBD2. The CDR3 totals 17 residues. CDR1 and CDR2 from the germline V gene are LNHDA and SQIVND (reference sequence). V shed 5 bases, J shed 3 bases, and the junction held 12 bases outside the gene matches. The CDR3 is CASSPPGGRGRTDTQYF. The CDR3 region has the DNA TGTGCCAGTAGTCCACCCGGCGGGAGGGGGCGAACAGATACGCAGTATTTT.

V is TRBV5-1 and J is TRBJ2-1; 13 nucleotides agree with TRBD2. Losses at the gene ends were 2 bases for V and 8 bases for J; bases not matched to a gene: 4. This CDR3 has 15 residues. In germline, CDR1 is SGHRS, CDR2 YFSETQ. CDR3 DNA: TGCGCCAGCAGCTTCACTAGCGGGGGGGCCCATGAGCAGTTCTTC. It specifies CASSFTSGGAHEQFF.

This clone was counted between two and nine times. The chain's CDR3 is CASKYNPGYGYTF. For the CDR3, the DNA is TGTGCCAGCAAGTATAACCCCGGCTATGGCTACACCTTC. The chain is built from TRBV6-1 and TRBJ1-2, with no clear D. The length of the CDR3 is 13 residues. Per germline, CDR1 MNHNS and CDR2 SASEGT. Trimming left V 7 bases short and J 4 bases short, with 13 bases between.